The table lists the clone carrying this TCR beta chain with a few counts. The target antigen is unknown. The data belong to a study of blood T cells in healthy people across ages. Study-wide points: The long-lived group displayed more naive CD4+ cells, plus higher diversity, than the aged donors did. Measured against age, TCR beta diversity per million T cells decreased in a roughly linear manner.

Healthy individuals of Caucasian origin from Russia, aged about 6 to 100, served as donors. Each donor supplied roughly 9.1 milliliters of peripheral blood. Germline V gene data show CDR1 as MDHEN and CDR2 as SYDVKM. V dropped 7 bases and J dropped 6; count of bases not matched to a gene: 8. There are 14 residues in the CDR3. A sample-barcoded 5' primer and a J-beta primer mix were used in a second PCR of roughly 7 to 11 cycles. TCRdb ran MiXCR on the 5' RACE reads and lists one entry per CDR3 protein. The data contain 1.5 million to 2 million distinct CDR3 sequences, roughly 27% of them singletons. This receptor was taken from a woman younger than 45 in good health. This chain connects TRBV28 to TRBJ2-1; 8 bases agree with TRBD1. Sequenced sample: blood. As DNA, the CDR3 is TGTGCCAGCACTCGGACAGGGCGGTTCAATGAGCAGTTCTTC. It translates to CASTRTGRFNEQFF.